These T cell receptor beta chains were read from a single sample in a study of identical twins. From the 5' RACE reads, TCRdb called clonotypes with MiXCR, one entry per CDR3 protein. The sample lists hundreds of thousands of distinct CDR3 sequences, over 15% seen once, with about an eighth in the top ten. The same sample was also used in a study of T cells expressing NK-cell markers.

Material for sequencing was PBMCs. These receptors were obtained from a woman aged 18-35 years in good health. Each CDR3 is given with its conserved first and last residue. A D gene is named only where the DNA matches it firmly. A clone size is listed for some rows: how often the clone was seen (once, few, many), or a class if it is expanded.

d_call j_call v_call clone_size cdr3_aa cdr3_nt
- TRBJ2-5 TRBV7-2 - CASSVSRAGETQYF TGTGCCAGCAGCGTCAGTAGGGCAGGGGAGACCCAGTACTTC
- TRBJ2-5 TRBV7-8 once CASSSRLRERETQYF TGTGCCAGCAGCTCGAGGCTCAGGGAACGGGAGACCCAGTACTTC
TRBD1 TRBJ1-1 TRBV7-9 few CASSPDRGNAEAFF TGTGCCAGCAGCCCTGACAGGGGGAACGCTGAAGCTTTCTTT
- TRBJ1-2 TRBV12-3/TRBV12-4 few CASSWGRTNYGYTF TGTGCCAGCAGTTGGGGACGGACAAACTATGGCTACACCTTC
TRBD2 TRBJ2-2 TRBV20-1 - CSAETSTNTGELFF TGCAGTGCCGAGACTAGCACGAACACCGGGGAGCTGTTTTTT
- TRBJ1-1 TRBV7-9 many CASSLTQGNTEAFF TGTGCCAGCAGCTTAACCCAGGGGAACACTGAAGCTTTCTTT
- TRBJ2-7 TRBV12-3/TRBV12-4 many CASSLNGGGYEQYF TGTGCCAGCAGTTTAAACGGGGGAGGATACGAGCAGTACTTC
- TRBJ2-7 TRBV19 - CASSAGINYEQYF TGTGCCAGTAGTGCGGGGATTAACTACGAGCAGTACTTC
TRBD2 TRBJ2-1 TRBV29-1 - CSDLSGTSGECSYNEQFF TGCAGCGACCTGTCCGGGACTAGCGGGGAGTGCTCCTACAATGAGCAGTTCTTC
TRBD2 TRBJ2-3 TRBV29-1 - CSGTGTSGSADTQYF TGCAGCGGTACCGGGACTAGCGGAAGTGCAGATACGCAGTATTTT
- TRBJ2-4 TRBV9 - CASSPHGGSDIQYF TGTGCCAGCAGCCCCCATGGTGGATCCGACATTCAGTACTTC
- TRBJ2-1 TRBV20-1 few CSASSLSSYNEQFF TGCAGTGCTAGCAGCCTTAGCTCCTACAATGAGCAGTTCTTC
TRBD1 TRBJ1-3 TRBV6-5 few CASSYSTDRGNTIYF TGTGCCAGCAGTTACTCGACGGACAGGGGAAACACCATATATTTT
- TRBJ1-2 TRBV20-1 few CSARVGGTNYGYTF TGCAGTGCTAGAGTTGGAGGGACTAACTATGGCTACACCTTC